This T cell receptor (beta chain) was recorded in a study of CD8+ T cells in alopecia areata. Overall study: In an open-label trial, patients got 5 to 10 mg tofacitinib twice daily.

Findings of the study overall: Lesional scalp displayed greater clonality than normal scalp, most notably in alopecia totalis/universalis. TCR sharing was clearer in mice than between patients, perhaps partly owing to patient HLA diversity.

RNA extraction and reverse transcription yielded cDNA as sequencing template. Assay used: immunoSEQ multiplex PCR; TCRdb lists only in-frame clones, some missing. Among about 140,000 clones, roughly 46% were seen once, and the ten largest hold around 1%. The CDR3 is made up of 14 amino acids. CDR1 and CDR2 from the germline V gene are SGHTA and FQGNSA. Trimming pared 1 base from V and 2 bases from J, leaving 8 bases between. Notes on this clone: Antigen unknown.

As part of sample collection, lesional scalp punch biopsies and peripheral blood were taken from alopecia areata patients. This chain uses TRBV7-2 with TRBJ1-2; D gene ambiguous. The sequence derives from a human donor with alopecia areata. Material: CD4+ T cells sorted from blood, obtained at week 0. The CDR3 nucleotides are TGTGCCAGCAGCTTAGTTGGCAGAAACTATGGCTACACCTTC. This translates into CASSLVGRNYGYTF.